This T cell receptor (beta chain) was identified in a study of human T cells and chemical hapten exposure. Study background: Patients received weekly diphenylcyclopropenone doses to the scalp throughout the roughly 24-week study. Study observations and caveats: It was expanded TCRs that formed significantly more large CDR3 similarity clusters than controls did.

In the case of this clonotype: What it binds is unknown.

The CDR3 covers 16 residues. The trim removed 6 bases at V and 10 bases at J, leaving 12 bases unmatched. The germline V gene has CDR1 MRHNA and CDR2 SNTAGT. Time point: patch test 1, 2 weeks after DPC sensitization. Indicated treatment: therapeutic diphenylcyclopropenone sensitization with weekly scalp DPC. In the authors' methods: Sampled TCR counts reached a median of roughly 100,000 per sample, with values ranging from about 23,224 to 700,000. MiXCR was run by TCRdb on the RACE reads, yielding one entry per CDR3 protein. Here the V and J calls rest on TCRdb's processing, not on the authors' analysis. The data hold 85,000 to 100,000 distinct CDR3 sequences, with 12% observed a single time.

Sample: whole blood, taken in connection with sensitization to the hapten diphenylcyclopropenone (DPC). The clonotype was recovered from a woman between 35 and 50 years old with alopecia areata. Some clones in this sample may be carry-over from other donors' samples. The chain combines TRBV6-4 with TRBJ2-1, with 13 positions matching TRBD2. CDR3 region: CASSPRALAGGNEQFF. The CDR3, as DNA: TGTGCCAGCAGCCCCCGAGCACTAGCGGGAGGGAACGAGCAGTTCTTC.